This TCR beta chain was recovered during a study of T cells in Graves' hyperthyroidism and ophthalmopathy. Study findings and constraints: Researchers found most expanded thyroid clonotypes above 0.001 in blood as well.

Germline CDR1 and CDR2: MNHEY and SVGEGT. Losses at the gene ends were 4 bases for V and 7 bases for J; bases not matched to a gene: 12. CDR3 length: 17 amino acids. This clonotype was observed many times. The target antigen is unknown. The study excluded patients with uncontrolled infection, other autoimmune disease, pregnancy or lactation. Based on clinical symptoms, serum thyroxine and TRAb, thyroid ultrasound and orbital computed tomography, diagnoses were reached. Amplified TCR beta CDR3 regions derived from RNA transcripts. The HTBI set primed first-round TCR CDR3 RT-PCR. TCRdb passed the multiplex PCR reads through MiXCR, listing each CDR3 protein once. The table has about 360,000 distinct CDR3 sequences, around 13% seen once.

Sequencing used blood. V gene TRBV6-2 or TRBV6-3 combines with J gene TRBJ2-1, with 11 positions matching TRBD2. This clonotype was obtained from a woman younger than 30 with Graves' hyperthyroidism. This CDR3 is CASSSNLLAGGRNEQFF. CDR3 in DNA: TGTGCCAGCAGTTCCAACCTTCTAGCGGGGGGTAGGAATGAGCAGTTCTTC.